This is a list of T cell receptor beta chains from one sample in a study of T cells in Graves' hyperthyroidism and ophthalmopathy. TCRdb passed the multiplex PCR reads through MiXCR, listing each CDR3 protein once. Among roughly 170,000 distinct CDR3 sequences listed, over 15% were seen once. The sample taken for sequencing was blood. All receptors derive from a woman between 50 and 59 years old with Graves' hyperthyroidism. CDR3s include the opening cysteine and the closing phenylalanine or tryptophan. The D gene is left open where the match is weak. Clone size is not always given. Where it is, it says once, few, many or a class for expanded clones.

d_call j_call v_call clone_size cdr3_aa cdr3_nt
. TRBJ2-5 TRBV11-2 . CANSLGQIQETQYF TGTGCCAACAGCTTAGGACAGATCCAAGAGACCCAGTACTTC
. TRBJ2-7 TRBV4-2 . CASSQGELGIGEQYF TGTGCCAGCAGCCAGGGGGAATTAGGGATCGGCGAGCAGTACTTC
. TRBJ2-7 TRBV3-1 many CASSQDRPSSSRYF TGTGCCAGCAGCCAAGATCGCCCCTCCTCAAGCCGGTACTTC
. TRBJ2-3 TRBV29-1 . CSVPRGDTQYF TGCAGCGTTCCACGGGGAGATACGCAGTATTTT
. TRBJ1-2 TRBV4-1 many CASSQGGVAGGGYGYTF TGCGCCAGCAGCCAGGGGGGGGTCGCCGGCGGTGGCTATGGCTACACCTTC
TRBD2 TRBJ2-2 TRBV6-5 . CASSWTSGGPGELFF TGTGCCAGCAGTTGGACTAGCGGGGGTCCCGGGGAGCTGTTTTTT
. TRBJ1-1 TRBV2 many CASGTEQNTEAFF TGTGCCAGCGGGACCGAACAGAACACTGAAGCTTTCTTT
. TRBJ1-3 TRBV2 many CVSSEDAYSGNTIYF TGTGTCAGCAGTGAGGACGCTTACTCTGGAAACACCATATATTTT
. TRBJ1-5 TRBV7-2 few CASSLQGQQPQHF TGTGCCAGCAGCCTACAGGGTCAACAGCCCCAGCATTTT
. TRBJ1-1 TRBV2 many CASREGLNTEAFF TGTGCCAGCAGGGAGGGCTTGAACACTGAAGCTTTCTTT
. TRBJ1-1 TRBV6-1 many CASSEFLQAVNTEAFF TGTGCCAGCAGTGAATTCCTTCAGGCGGTGAACACTGAAGCTTTCTTT
. TRBJ2-7 TRBV7-9 many CASSPSSRGGYEQYF TGTGCCAGCAGCCCCTCTTCGAGAGGGGGCTACGAGCAGTACTTC
TRBD1 TRBJ2-2 TRBV20-1 many CSAKGQGNTGELFF TGCAGTGCAAAGGGACAGGGGAACACCGGGGAGCTGTTTTTT
TRBD1 TRBJ2-3 TRBV2 . CASNGQGTDTQYF TGTGCCAGCAATGGACAGGGAACAGATACGCAGTATTTT
. TRBJ1-2 TRBV5-1 . CASSPTGRANYGYTF TGCGCCAGCAGCCCGACCGGGAGGGCTAACTATGGCTACACCTTC
TRBD1 TRBJ1-6 TRBV6-1 many CASSERGGSPLHF TGTGCCAGCAGTGAACGAGGGGGCTCACCCCTCCACTTT
. TRBJ2-3 TRBV27 many CASTSGIMDTQYF .
TRBD2 TRBJ2-3 TRBV5-1 many CASKGIAGSTDTQYF TGCGCCAGCAAGGGAATAGCGGGAAGCACAGATACGCAGTATTTT
TRBD2 TRBJ2-4 TRBV28 many CASSPPFTSGKNIQYF TGTGCCAGCAGTCCGCCTTTTACTAGCGGTAAAAACATTCAGTACTTC
TRBD1 TRBJ1-1 TRBV5-1 many CASRSGTDEAFF TGCGCCAGCAGGAGCGGGACAGATGAAGCTTTCTTT
TRBD1 TRBJ2-3 TRBV27 many CASSLKGAEGFNTDTQYF TGTGCCAGCAGTTTAAAGGGGGCGGAAGGCTTTAACACAGATACGCAGTATTTT
. TRBJ2-7 TRBV18 many CASSPLRGLSTYEQYF TGTGCCAGCTCACCCTTGCGGGGGCTTAGCACCTACGAGCAGTACTTC
TRBD1 TRBJ2-1 TRBV18 many CASSPPGTGQHNEQFF TGTGCCAGCTCACCCCCCGGGACAGGGCAACACAATGAGCAGTTCTTC
. TRBJ1-1 TRBV20-1 many CSARTTGTGDAFF TGCAGTGCTAGAACCACAGGGACGGGGGATGCTTTCTTT
TRBD1 TRBJ2-6 TRBV2 many CAKLLPGQAVSGANVLTF TGTGCCAAGCTACTTCCGGGACAGGCCGTATCTGGGGCCAACGTCCTGACTTTC
. TRBJ1-4 TRBV2 many CASSEVRENEKLFF TGTGCCAGCAGTGAAGTTAGGGAGAATGAAAAACTGTTTTTT
. TRBJ1-5 TRBV29-1 many CSVVWVQGLIQPQHF TGCAGCGTTGTCTGGGTTCAAGGGCTGATTCAGCCCCAGCATTTT
TRBD2 TRBJ2-2 TRBV20-1 many CSASNRASGTSVTGELFF TGCAGTGCTAGTAATAGGGCTAGCGGTACCTCGGTCACCGGGGAGCTGTTTTTT
. TRBJ1-1 TRBV5-1 many CASSRHRSMNTEAFF TGCGCCAGCAGTAGGCACAGATCCATGAACACTGAAGCTTTCTTT
. TRBJ1-5 TRBV6-1 few CASSKGSGQMNNQPQHF TGTGCCAGCAGCAAAGGGTCAGGGCAAATGAACAATCAGCCCCAGCATTTT
TRBD2 TRBJ2-3 TRBV10-3 many CAIAERGAATDTQYF TGTGCCATCGCGGAGCGGGGGGCGGCCACAGATACGCAGTATTTT
. TRBJ1-2 TRBV2 many CASQVTDGYTF TGTGCCAGCCAGGTTACAGATGGCTACACCTTC
TRBD1 TRBJ1-2 TRBV28 . CASRSGRQGMFANYGYTF TGTGCCAGCAGGTCCGGGAGACAGGGAATGTTTGCTAACTATGGCTACACCTTC
. TRBJ1-2 TRBV20-1 many CSASSVNYGYTF TGCAGTGCTAGTTCCGTAAACTATGGCTACACCTTC
TRBD1 TRBJ2-7 TRBV7-9 many CASSPTGQGSYEQYF TGTGCCAGCAGCCCAACGGGACAGGGGTCCTACGAGCAGTACTTC
TRBD1 TRBJ1-1 TRBV19 many CASSHSGTGGSEAFF TGTGCCAGTAGTCACTCCGGGACAGGGGGTTCTGAAGCTTTCTTT
TRBD1 TRBJ1-1 TRBV19 many CASTRSRGTEAFF TGTGCCAGTACCCGCAGCAGGGGGACTGAAGCTTTCTTT
. TRBJ1-1 TRBV28 many CASRWGGGTEAFF TGTGCCAGCAGATGGGGGGGAGGCACTGAAGCTTTCTTT
. TRBJ2-1 TRBV10-1 . CASSEGQLYNEQFF TGCGCCAGCAGTGAAGGGCAATTATACAATGAGCAGTTCTTC
. TRBJ2-1 TRBV15 many CATSRGDRSYNEQFF TGTGCCACCAGCAGAGGGGACCGATCCTACAATGAGCAGTTCTTC
. TRBJ2-3 TRBV11-3 many CASSPPTGLTQYF TGTGCCAGCAGCCCTCCAACAGGGTTGACGCAGTATTTT
. TRBJ2-1 TRBV7-3 many CASSFQGNEQFF TGTGCCAGCAGCTTCCAGGGAAATGAGCAGTTCTTC
. TRBJ1-1 TRBV20-1 many CSAPTENTEAFF TGCAGTGCTCCGACAGAGAACACTGAAGCTTTCTTT
. TRBJ1-4 TRBV19 many CASSPRGATNEKLFF TGTGCCAGTAGTCCAAGGGGAGCAACTAATGAAAAACTGTTTTTT